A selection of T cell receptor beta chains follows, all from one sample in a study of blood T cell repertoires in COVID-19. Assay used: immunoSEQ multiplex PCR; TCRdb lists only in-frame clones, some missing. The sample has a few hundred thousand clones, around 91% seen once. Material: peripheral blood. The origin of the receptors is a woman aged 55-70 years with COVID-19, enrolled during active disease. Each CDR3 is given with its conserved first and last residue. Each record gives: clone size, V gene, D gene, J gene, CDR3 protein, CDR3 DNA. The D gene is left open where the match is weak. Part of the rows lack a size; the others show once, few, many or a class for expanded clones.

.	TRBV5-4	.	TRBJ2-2	CASSYPGGTNTGELFF	TGTGCCAGCAGTTATCCGGGGGGCACGAACACCGGGGAGCTGTTTTTT
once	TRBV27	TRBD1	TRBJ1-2	CASGEWRQDRGPYGYTF	TGTGCCAGCGGAGAATGGCGCCAGGACAGGGGGCCTTATGGCTACACCTTC
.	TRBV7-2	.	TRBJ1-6	CASSLGPYNSPLHF	TGTGCCAGCAGCCTAGGGCCCTATAATTCACCCCTCCACTTT
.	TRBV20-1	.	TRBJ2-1	CSARQAYEQFF	TGCAGTGCTAGGCAAGCGTATGAGCAGTTCTTC
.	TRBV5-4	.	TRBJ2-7	CASSTLTGVSSYEQYF	TGTGCCAGCAGCACCCTGACAGGTGTAAGCTCCTACGAGCAGTACTTC
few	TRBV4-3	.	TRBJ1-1	CASSQSQAWETEAFF	TGCGCCAGCAGCCAATCTCAGGCCTGGGAGACTGAAGCTTTCTTT
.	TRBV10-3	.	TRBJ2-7	CAISESMRVEQYF	TGTGCCATCAGTGAGTCGATGCGGGTCGAGCAGTACTTC
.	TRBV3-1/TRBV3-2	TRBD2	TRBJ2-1	CASSQVAGGLSRSYNEQFF	TGTGCCAGCAGCCAGGTAGCGGGGGGGTTAAGTAGGTCCTACAATGAGCAGTTCTTC
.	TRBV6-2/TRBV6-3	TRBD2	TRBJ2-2	CASSYLTSGGFSGELFF	TGTGCCAGCAGTTACTTGACTAGCGGGGGTTTCTCCGGGGAGCTGTTTTTT
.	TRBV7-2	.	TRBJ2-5	CASSLWASQEGETQYF	TGTGCCAGCAGCTTATGGGCCTCCCAGGAAGGAGAGACCCAGTACTTC
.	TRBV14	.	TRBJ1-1	CASSQLRGSWNTEAFF	TGTGCCAGCAGCCAACTGCGGGGTTCGTGGAACACTGAAGCTTTCTTT
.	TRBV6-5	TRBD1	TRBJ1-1	CASSYSYRGTEAFF	TGTGCCAGCAGTTACTCTTACAGGGGGACTGAAGCTTTCTTT
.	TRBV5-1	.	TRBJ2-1	CASSLDEGGLYNEQFF	TGCGCCAGCAGCTTGGATGAGGGAGGACTGTACAATGAGCAGTTCTTC
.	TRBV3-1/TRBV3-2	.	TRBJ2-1	CASSQDVADFYNEQFF	TGTGCCAGCAGCCAAGACGTAGCGGACTTCTACAATGAGCAGTTCTTC